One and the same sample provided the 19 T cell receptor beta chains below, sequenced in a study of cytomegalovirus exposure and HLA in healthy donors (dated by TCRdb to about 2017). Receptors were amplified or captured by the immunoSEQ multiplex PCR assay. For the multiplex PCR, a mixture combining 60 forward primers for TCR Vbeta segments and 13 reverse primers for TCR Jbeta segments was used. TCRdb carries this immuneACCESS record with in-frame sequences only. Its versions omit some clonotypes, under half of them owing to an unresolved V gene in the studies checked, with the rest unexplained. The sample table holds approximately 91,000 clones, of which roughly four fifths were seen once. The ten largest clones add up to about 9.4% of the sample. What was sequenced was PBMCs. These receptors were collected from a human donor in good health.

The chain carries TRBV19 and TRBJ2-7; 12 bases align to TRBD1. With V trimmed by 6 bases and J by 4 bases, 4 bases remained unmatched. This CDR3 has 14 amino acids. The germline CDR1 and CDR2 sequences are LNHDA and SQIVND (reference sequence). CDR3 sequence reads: CASSGTGGSYEQYF. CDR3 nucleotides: TGTGCCAGTAGCGGGACAGGGGGCTCGTACGAGCAGTACTTC.

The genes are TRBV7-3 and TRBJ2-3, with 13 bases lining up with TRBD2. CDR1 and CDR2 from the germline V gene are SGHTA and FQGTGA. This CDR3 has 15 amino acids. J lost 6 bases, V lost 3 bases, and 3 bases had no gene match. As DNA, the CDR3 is TGTGCCAGCAGCTTTGGACTAGCGGGGGCGGATACGCAGTATTTT. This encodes CASSFGLAGADTQYF. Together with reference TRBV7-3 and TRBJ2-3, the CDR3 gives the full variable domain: GAGVSQTPSNKVTEKGKYVELRCDPISGHTALYWYRQSLGQGPEFLIYFQGTGAADDSGLPNDRFFAVRPEGSVSTLKIQRTERGDSAVYLCASSFGLAGADTQYFGPGTRLTVL.

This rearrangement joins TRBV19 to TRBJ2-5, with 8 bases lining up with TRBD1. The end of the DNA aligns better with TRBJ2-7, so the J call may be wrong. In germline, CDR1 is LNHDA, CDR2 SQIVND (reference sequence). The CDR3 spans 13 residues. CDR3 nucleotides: TGTGCCAGTAGGCGCAGGGGGCGAGACGAGCAGTACTTC. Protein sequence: CASRRRGRDEQYF.

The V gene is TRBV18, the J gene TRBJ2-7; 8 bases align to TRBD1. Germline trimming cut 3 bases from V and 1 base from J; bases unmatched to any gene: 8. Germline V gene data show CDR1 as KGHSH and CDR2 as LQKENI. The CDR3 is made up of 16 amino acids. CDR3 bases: TGTGCCAGCTCACCCGGACAGGGCGCGGGGTCCTACGAGCAGTACTTC. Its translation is CASSPGQGAGSYEQYF.

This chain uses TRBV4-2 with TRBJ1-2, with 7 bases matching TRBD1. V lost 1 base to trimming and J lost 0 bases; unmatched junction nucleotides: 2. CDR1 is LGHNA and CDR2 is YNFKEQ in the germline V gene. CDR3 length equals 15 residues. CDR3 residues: CASSQGQGTNYGYTF. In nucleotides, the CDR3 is TGTGCCAGCAGCCAAGGACAGGGTACTAACTATGGCTACACCTTC.

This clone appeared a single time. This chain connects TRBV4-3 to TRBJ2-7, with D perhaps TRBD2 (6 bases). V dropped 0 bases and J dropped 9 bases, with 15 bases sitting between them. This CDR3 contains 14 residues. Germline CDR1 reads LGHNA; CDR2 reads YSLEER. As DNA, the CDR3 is TGCGCCAGCAGCCAAGATGGGGGACGGGAGAGGCAGTACTTC. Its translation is CASSQDGGRERQYF.

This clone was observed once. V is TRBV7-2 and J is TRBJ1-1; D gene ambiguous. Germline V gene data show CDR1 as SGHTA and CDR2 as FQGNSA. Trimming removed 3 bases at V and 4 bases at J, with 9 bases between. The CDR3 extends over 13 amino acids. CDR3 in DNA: TGTGCCAGCAGCTTCGGCGGTTCCACTGAAGCTTTCTTT. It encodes CASSFGGSTEAFF.

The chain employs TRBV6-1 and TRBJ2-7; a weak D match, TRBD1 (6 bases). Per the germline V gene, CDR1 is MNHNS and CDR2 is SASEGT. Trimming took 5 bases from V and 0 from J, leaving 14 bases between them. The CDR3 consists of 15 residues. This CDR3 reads CASSHEGVSSYEQYF. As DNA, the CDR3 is TGTGCCAGCAGTCACGAGGGGGTGAGCTCCTACGAGCAGTACTTC.

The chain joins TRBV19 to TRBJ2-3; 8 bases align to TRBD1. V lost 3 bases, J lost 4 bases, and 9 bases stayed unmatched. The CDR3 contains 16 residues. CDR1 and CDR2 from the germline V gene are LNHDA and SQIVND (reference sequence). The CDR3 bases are TGTGCCAGTAGTATCATCCCAGGGGGCAACCCAGATACGCAGTATTTT. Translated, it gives CASSIIPGGNPDTQYF.

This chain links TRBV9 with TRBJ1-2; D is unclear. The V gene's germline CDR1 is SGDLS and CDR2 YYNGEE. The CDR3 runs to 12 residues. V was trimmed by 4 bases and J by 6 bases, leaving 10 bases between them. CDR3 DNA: TGTGCCAGCAGCCCCGCCTATGATGGCTACACCTTC. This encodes CASSPAYDGYTF.

CDR3 in amino acids: CASSPAGATTDTQYF. The CDR3 DNA reads TGTGCCAGCTCACCAGCGGGGGCGACCACAGATACGCAGTATTTT. This chain uses TRBV18 with TRBJ2-3; weak D call: TRBD2 (7 bases). Germline V lookup: CDR1 KGHSH, CDR2 LQKENI. V lost 2 bases and J 2 bases, leaving 11 bases between the germline ends. The CDR3 is 15 residues long. The whole variable domain, remainder taken from reference TRBV18 and TRBJ2-3, is NAGVMQNPRHLVRRRGQEARLRCSPMKGHSHVYWYRQLPEEGLKFMVYLQKENIIDESGMPKERFSAEFPKEGPSILRIQQVVRGDSAAYFCASSPAGATTDTQYFGPGTRLTVL.

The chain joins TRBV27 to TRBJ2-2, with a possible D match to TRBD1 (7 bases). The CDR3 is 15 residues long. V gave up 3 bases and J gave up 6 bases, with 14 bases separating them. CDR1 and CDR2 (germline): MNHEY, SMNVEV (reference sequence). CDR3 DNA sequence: TGTGCCAGCAGTTTTTTTCAGGGGGGCTCCGGGGAGCTGTTTTTT. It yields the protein CASSFFQGGSGELFF.

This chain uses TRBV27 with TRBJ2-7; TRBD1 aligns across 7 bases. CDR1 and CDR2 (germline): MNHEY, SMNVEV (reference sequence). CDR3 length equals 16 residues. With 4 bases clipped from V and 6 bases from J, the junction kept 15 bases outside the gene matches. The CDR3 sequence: CASSSATGISLGEQYF. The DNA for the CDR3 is TGTGCCAGCAGTTCGGCGACAGGGATATCCCTTGGCGAGCAGTACTTC.

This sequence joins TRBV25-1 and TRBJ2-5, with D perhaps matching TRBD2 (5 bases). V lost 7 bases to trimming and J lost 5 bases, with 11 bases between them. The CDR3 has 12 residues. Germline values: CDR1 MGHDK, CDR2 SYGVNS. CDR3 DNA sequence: TGTGCCAGCACCCTTTCGGGGGAGACCCAGTACTTC. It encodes CASTLSGETQYF.

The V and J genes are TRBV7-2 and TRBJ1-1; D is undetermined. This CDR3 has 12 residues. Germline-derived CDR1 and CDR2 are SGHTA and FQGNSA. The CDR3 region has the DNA TGTGCACTCCTAGTCCCGAACACTGAAGCTTTCTTT. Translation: CALLVPNTEAFF.

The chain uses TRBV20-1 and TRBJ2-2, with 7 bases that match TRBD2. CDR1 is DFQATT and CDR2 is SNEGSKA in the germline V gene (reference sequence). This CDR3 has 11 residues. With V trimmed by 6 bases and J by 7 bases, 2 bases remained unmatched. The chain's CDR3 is CSAGRSGELFF. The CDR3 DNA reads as TGCAGTGCCGGGAGGAGCGGGGAGCTGTTTTTT.

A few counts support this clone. Here the CDR3 reads CASSQDIAGADTQYF. CDR3 nucleotide sequence: TGTGCCAGCAGCCAAGATATAGCGGGAGCAGATACGCAGTATTTT. V is TRBV4-2 and J is TRBJ2-3; 9 bases map to TRBD2. The CDR3 consists of 15 residues. The V gene end was trimmed by 0 bases and the J gene end by 4 bases; junction bases not matched to a gene: 2. Germline CDR1 and CDR2: LGHNA and YNFKEQ.

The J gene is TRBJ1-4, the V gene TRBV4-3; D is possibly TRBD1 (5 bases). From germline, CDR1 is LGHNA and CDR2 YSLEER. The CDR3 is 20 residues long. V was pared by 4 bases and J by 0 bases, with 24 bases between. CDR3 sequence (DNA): TGCGCCAGCAGCCTCACGCCCTTCCTGGGGGGAGTCACAACTAATGAAAAACTGTTTTTT. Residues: CASSLTPFLGGVTTNEKLFF.

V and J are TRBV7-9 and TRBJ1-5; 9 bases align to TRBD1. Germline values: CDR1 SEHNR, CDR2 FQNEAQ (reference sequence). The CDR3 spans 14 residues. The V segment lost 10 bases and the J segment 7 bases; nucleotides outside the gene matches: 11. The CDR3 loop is CATVSGQGPQPQHF. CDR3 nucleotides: TGTGCCACTGTGTCGGGACAGGGACCCCAGCCCCAGCATTTT. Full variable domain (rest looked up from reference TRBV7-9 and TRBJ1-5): DTGVSQNPRHKITKRGQNVTFRCDPISEHNRLYWYRQTLGQGPEFLTYFQNEAQLEKSRLLSDRFSAERPKGSFSTLEIQRTEQGDSAMYLCATVSGQGPQPQHFGDGTRLSIL.